This T cell receptor beta chain was retrieved from a study of identical twins (dated by TCRdb to about 2016). Background for the entire study: To test whether fetal clonotypes persist, this study deep-sequenced TCR alpha and beta repertoires from monozygotic twins, from unrelated adults of various ages, and from cord blood. To rule out contamination, replicate twin experiments were performed at different times with different library preparation protocols.

Including the terminal cysteine and phenylalanine, the CDR3 comprises 15 residues. CDR3 DNA is the only sequence kept; it has 45 bases, read in frame from the first base. CDR1 and CDR2 are drawn from the germline V gene: SGHAT, FQNNGV. V and J are trimmed by 1 base and 5 bases, and the gene matches miss 5 bases of the junction. Only healthy Caucasian donors were included. Three pairs of female monozygotic twins, all aged roughly 18 to 29 years, were included in the twin cohort. Positive isolation kits from Invitrogen were used to isolate CD4+ and CD8+ T cell populations. On the study overall, not on this receptor specifically: Out-of-frame TCR alpha sharing in monozygotic twins was systematically underestimated by recombination models, whereas sharing between unrelated individuals was in agreement with the recombination models. Invariant T cells such as MAIT and iNKT could partly confound zero-insertion analyses, although diverse VJ usage argued against such confounding for most clonotypes. Fewer insertions were carried by abundant cord blood beta clonotypes; a weaker similar trend was observed in young adult naive repertoires, while no such trend was observed in memory repertoires. Compared with coincidental sharing between unrelated individuals, out-of-frame TCR alpha sequences shared between twins had an excess of sequences with low generation probability. The excess sharing between twins in beta out-of-frame sequences was weaker because fewer shared sequences reduced the signal-to-noise ratio. Because the same donors could not be followed over many years, the conclusions depended on cross-sectional statistical analysis.

As regards this clonotype: Its specific antigen is unknown. No much larger clone exists at a distance of one base, and base qualities are not known.

Libraries were made using 5' RACE. Reads for this sample came from an Illumina HiSeq 2000. A universal primer binding site was introduced by template switching, and a unique molecular identifier was present in the final cDNA, enabling accurate counting of TCR cDNA molecules. Specific primers in the conserved constant-segment region were used to synthesize first-strand cDNA for the TCR alpha and beta chains. To control for contamination, every cDNA library was double barcoded, receiving both a SMART-Mk sample barcode and Illumina barcodes. TruSeq adapter sequences, together with Illumina sample barcodes, were added in two successive PCR steps. Sequencing of the TCR alpha and beta cDNA libraries was done on the Illumina HiSeq platform using custom primers. The paper's processing steps were these. Unique molecular identifiers were extracted from raw reads with MiGEC, and CDR3 positions were determined with MiXCR. For each individual, recombination models were inferred using an EM algorithm with the repgenHMM and IGoR tools. The analysis of shared clonotypes was done with the tcR package in R, with sharing normalized by the product of cloneset sizes. Out-of-frame nonproductive sequences were analyzed to study raw recombination free of thymic and clonal selection effects. The public reads were quality trimmed at Q25 with fastp and then assembled into clones with MiXCR by TCRdb, keeping productive beta chains. Under each unique CDR3 protein, matching rows form one entry showing the most common genes and DNA. The V and J calls and clone size are TCRdb's, not the authors'. The table for this sample lists roughly 200,000 distinct CDR3 sequences; about 15% of them were counted only once. The ten largest clonotypes hold 35% to 45% of the sample.

These data also formed part of another study, on T cells expressing NK-cell markers. As described in the second report: TCR beta-chain repertoires were profiled in sorted CD3+CD56+NKG2C+, CD3+CD56+NKG2C- and CD3+CD56-NKG2C+ T-cell subsets from several donors. Among the eight sequenced donors, seven were HCMV-seropositive and one was HCMV-seronegative. In several experiments an anti-gammadeltaTCR antibody was added to restrict sorting to alphabetaTCR-expressing T cells. In several donors, the dominant CD3+CD56+NKG2C+ clonotypes were found to rank among the top 10 CD8+ clonotypes and to make up 1.0-7.0% of CD8+ T cells. Those dominant clonotypes were again the most abundant among CD3+CD56-NKG2C+ cells in several donors, at about 28.3-65%. Whether the expanded NKG2C-expressing T cell clones were specific for HCMV antigens remained unclear. All eight donors whose samples were sequenced were randomly selected healthy volunteers, three of them men and five women. HCMV-specific IgG was detected in serum with a commercial ELISA kit to determine HCMV serostatus. MIGEC handled demultiplexing of the reads and grouping by UMI, while MiTCR was used to assemble and quantify clonotypes. To exclude erroneous sequences, any TCR cDNA sequence not supported by at least two reads was discarded. The tcR package was used for downstream repertoire analysis, and clonotypes were matched across fractions by CDR3 nucleotide sequence plus V segment. VDJmatch was used to annotate antigen specificity against VDJdb, with one amino acid substitution in CDR3 permitted.

The clonotype originates from a woman under 30 in good health. The chain was built from TRBV11-2 and TRBJ2-3, and 8 junction bases match TRBD2. The sequenced sample was CD8+ T cells sorted from blood. The CDR3 protein sequence reads: CASSLGGGLGDTQYF. The sequenced DNA is TGTGCCAGCAGCTTAGGCGGGGGGTTGGGAGATACGCAGTATTTT.